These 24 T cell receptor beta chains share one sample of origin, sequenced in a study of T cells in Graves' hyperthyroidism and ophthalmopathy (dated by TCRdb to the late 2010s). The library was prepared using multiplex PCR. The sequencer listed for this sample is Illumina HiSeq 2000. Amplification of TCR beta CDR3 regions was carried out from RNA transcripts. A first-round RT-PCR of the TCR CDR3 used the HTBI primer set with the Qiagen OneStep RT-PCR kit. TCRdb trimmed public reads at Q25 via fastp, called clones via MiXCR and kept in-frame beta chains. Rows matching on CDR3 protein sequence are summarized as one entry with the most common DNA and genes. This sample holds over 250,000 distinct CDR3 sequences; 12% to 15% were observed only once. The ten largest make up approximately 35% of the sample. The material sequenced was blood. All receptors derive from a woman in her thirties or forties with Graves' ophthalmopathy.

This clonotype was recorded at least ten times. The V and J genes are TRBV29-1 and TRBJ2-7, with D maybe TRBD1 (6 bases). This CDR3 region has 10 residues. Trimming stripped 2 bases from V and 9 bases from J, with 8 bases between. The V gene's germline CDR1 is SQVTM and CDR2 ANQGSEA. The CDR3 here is CSVEQGRQYF. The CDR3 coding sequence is TGCAGCGTTGAACAGGGGAGGCAGTACTTC.

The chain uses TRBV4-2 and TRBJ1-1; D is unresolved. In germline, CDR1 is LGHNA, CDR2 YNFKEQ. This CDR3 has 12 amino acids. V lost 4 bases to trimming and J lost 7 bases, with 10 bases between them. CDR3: CASSLGRIEAFF. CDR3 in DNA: TGTGCCAGCAGCCTCGGACGGATTGAAGCTTTCTTT.

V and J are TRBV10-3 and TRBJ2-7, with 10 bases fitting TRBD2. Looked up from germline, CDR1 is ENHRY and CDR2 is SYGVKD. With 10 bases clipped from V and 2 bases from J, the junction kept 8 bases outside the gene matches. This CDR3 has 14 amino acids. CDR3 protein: CATSSLAGAYEQYF. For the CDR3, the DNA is TGTGCCACAAGCTCCCTAGCGGGAGCCTACGAGCAGTACTTC.

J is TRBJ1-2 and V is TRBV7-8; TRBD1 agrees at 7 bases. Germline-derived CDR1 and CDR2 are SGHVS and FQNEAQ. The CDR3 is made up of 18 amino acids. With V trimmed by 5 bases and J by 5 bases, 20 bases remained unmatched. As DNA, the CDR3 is TGTGCCAGCAGCAAAAAGGTCCTCCGGGACAGAGGATTTTATGGCTACACCTTC. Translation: CASSKKVLRDRGFYGYTF.

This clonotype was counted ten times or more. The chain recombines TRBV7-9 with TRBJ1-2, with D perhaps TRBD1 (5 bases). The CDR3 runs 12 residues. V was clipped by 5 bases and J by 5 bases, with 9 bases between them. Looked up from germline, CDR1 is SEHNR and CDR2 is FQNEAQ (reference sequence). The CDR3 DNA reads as TGTGCCAGCAGCATGACAGATTATGGCTACACCTTC. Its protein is CASSMTDYGYTF. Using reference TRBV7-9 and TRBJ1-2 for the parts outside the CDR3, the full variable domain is DTGVSQNPRHKITKRGQNVTFRCDPISEHNRLYWYRQTLGQGPEFLTYFQNEAQLEKSRLLSDRFSAERPKGSFSTLEIQRTEQGDSAMYLCASSMTDYGYTFGSGTRLTVV.

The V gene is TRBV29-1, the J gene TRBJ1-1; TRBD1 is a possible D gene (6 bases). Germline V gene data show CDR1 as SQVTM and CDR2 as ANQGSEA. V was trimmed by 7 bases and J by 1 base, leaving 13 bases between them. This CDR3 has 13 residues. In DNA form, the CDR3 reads TGCAGCGGGCGGACAGCTTCGAACACTGAAGCTTTCTTT. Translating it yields CSGRTASNTEAFF.

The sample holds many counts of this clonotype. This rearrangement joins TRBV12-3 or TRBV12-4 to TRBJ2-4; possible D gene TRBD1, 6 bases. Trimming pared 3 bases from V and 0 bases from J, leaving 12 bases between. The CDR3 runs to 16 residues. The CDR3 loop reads CASSLLQGRAKNIQYF. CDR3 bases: TGTGCCAGCAGTTTGTTGCAGGGGCGAGCCAAAAACATTCAGTACTTC.

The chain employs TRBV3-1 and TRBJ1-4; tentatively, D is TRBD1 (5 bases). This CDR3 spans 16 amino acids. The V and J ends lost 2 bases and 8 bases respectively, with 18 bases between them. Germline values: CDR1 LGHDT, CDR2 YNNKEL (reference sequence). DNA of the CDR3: TGTGCCAGCAGCCAAACTCGGGCCGGGGCTGGAGAAAAACTGTTTTTT. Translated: CASSQTRAGAGEKLFF.

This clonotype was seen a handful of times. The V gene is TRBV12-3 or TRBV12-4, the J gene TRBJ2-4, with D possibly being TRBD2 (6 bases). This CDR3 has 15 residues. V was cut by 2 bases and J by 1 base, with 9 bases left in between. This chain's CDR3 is CASSLWGVAKNIQYF. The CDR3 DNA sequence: TGTGCCAGCAGTTTATGGGGGGTGGCCAAAAACATTCAGTACTTC.

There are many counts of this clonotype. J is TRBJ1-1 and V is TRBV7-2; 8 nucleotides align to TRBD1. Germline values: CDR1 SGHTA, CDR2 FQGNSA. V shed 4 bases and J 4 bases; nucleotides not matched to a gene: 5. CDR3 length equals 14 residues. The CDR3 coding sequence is TGTGCCAGCAGCTCCAGGACAGGGAGCACTGAAGCTTTCTTT. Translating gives CASSSRTGSTEAFF.

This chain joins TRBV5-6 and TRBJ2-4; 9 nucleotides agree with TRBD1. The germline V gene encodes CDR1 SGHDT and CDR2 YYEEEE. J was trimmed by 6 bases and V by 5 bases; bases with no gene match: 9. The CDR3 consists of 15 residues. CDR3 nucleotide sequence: TGTGCCAGCAGTCTCGGACAGGGGACGTTAAACATTCAGTACTTC. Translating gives CASSLGQGTLNIQYF.

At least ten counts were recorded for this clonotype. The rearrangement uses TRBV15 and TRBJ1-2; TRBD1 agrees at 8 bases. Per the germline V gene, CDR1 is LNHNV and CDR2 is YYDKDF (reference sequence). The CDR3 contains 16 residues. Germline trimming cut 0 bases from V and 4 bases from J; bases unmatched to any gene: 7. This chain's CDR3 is CATSRDGTGGGYGYTF. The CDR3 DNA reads TGTGCCACCAGCAGAGATGGTACAGGGGGAGGCTATGGCTACACCTTC. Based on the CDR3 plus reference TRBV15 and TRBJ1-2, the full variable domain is DAMVIQNPRYQVTQFGKPVTLSCSQTLNHNVMYWYQQKSSQAPKLLFHYYDKDFNNEADTPDNFQSRRPNTSFCFLDIRSPGLGDTAMYLCATSRDGTGGGYGYTFGSGTRLTVV.

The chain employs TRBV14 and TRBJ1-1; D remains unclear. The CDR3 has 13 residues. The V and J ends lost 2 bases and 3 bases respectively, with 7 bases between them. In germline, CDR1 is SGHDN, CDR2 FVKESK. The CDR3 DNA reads TGTGCCAGCAGCCAAATGAGGGACACTGAAGCTTTCTTT. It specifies CASSQMRDTEAFF.

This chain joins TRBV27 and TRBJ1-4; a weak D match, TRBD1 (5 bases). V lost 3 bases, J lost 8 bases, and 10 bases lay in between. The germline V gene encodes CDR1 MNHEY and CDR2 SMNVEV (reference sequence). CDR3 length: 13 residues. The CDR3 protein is CASSFRDREKLFF. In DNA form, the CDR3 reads TGTGCCAGCAGTTTCAGGGATAGGGAAAAACTGTTTTTT.

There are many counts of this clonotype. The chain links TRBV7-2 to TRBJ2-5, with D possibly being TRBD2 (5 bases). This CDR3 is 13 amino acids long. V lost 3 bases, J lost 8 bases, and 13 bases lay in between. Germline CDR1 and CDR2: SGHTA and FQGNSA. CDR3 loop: CASSFPSAGTQYF. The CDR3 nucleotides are TGTGCCAGCAGCTTTCCCAGCGCGGGCACCCAGTACTTC.

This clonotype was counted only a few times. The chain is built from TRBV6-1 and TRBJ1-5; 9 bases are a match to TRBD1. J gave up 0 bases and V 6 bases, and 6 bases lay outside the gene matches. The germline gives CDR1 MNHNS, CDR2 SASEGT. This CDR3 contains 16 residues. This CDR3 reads CASRMTGGYSNQPQHF. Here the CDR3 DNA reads TGTGCCAGCAGGATGACAGGGGGATATAGCAATCAGCCCCAGCATTTT.

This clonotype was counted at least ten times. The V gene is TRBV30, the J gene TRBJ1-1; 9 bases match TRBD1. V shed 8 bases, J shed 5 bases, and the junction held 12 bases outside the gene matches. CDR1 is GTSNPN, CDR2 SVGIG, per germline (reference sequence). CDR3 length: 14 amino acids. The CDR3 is CAQTQGAQTTEAFF. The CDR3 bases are TGTGCCCAGACACAGGGGGCGCAGACTACTGAAGCTTTCTTT.

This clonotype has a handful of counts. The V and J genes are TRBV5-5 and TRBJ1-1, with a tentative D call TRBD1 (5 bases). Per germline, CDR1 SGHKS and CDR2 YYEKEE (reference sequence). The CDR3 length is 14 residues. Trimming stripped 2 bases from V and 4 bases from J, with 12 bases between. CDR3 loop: CASSFGGMSTEAFF. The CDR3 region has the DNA TGTGCCAGCAGCTTTGGGGGGATGAGCACTGAAGCTTTCTTT.

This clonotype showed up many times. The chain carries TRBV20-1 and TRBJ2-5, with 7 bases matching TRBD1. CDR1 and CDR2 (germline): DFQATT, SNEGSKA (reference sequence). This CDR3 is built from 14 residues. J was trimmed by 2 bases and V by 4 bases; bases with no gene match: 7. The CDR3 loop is CSATRDSEQETQYF. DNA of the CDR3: TGCAGTGCTACCCGGGACAGCGAACAAGAGACCCAGTACTTC.

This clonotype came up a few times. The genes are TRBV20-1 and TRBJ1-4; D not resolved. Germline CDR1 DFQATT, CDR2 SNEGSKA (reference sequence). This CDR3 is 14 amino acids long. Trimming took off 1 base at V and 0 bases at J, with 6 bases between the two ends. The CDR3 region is CSARALATNEKLFF. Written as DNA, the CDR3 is TGCAGTGCTAGAGCCCTCGCAACTAATGAAAAACTGTTTTTT.

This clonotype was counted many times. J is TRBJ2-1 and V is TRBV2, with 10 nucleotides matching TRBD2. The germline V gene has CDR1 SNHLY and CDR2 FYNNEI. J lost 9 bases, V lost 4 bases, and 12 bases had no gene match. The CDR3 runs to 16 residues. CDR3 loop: CASSAPSGRGHSEQFF. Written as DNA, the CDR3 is TGTGCCAGCAGTGCCCCTAGCGGGAGAGGACACAGTGAGCAGTTCTTC.

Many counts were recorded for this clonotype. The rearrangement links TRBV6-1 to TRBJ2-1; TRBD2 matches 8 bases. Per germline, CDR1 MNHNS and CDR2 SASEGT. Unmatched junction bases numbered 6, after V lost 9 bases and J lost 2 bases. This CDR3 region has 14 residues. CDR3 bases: TGTGCCAGTGGTACTAGCGGCACCTACAATGAGCAGTTCTTC. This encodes CASGTSGTYNEQFF.

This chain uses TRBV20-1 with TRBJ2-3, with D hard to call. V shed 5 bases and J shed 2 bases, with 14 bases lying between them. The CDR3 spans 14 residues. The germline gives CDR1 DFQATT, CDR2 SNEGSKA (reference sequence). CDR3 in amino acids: CSAPMVGNTDTQYF. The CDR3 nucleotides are TGCAGTGCTCCAATGGTGGGGAACACAGATACGCAGTATTTT.

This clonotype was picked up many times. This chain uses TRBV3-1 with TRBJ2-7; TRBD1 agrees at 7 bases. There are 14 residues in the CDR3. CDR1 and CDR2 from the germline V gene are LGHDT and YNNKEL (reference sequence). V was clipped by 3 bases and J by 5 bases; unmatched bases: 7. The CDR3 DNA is TGTGCCAGCAGCCAGTCACAGGGGCTTCACGAGCAGTACTTC. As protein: CASSQSQGLHEQYF.